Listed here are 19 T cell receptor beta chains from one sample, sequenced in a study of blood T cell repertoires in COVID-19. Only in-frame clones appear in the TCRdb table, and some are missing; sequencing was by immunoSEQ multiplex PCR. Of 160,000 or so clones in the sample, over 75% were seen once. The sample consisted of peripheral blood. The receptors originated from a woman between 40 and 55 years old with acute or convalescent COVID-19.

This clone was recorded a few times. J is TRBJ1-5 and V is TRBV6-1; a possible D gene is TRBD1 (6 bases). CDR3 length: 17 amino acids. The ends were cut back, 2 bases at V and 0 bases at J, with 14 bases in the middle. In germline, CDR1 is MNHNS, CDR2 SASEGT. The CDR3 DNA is TGTGCCAGCAGTGAAATTCAGGGGCCTTATAGCAATCAGCCCCAGCATTTT. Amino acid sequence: CASSEIQGPYSNQPQHF.

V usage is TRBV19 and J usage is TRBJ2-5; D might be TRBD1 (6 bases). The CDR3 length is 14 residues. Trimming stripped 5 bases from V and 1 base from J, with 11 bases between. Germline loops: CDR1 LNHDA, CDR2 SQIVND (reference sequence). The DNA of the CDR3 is TGTGCCAGTAGTGTGACAGGATCCCAAGAGACCCAGTACTTC. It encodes CASSVTGSQETQYF.

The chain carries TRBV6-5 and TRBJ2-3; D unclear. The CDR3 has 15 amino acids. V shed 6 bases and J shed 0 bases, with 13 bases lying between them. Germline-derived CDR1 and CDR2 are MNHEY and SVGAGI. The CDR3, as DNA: TGTGCCAGCAGCCACCAGTGGGCTAGCACAGATACGCAGTATTTT. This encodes CASSHQWASTDTQYF.

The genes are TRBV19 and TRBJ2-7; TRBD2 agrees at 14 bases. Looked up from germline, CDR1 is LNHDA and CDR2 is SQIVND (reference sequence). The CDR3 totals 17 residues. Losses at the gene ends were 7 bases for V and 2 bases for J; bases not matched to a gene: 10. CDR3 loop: CASTATSGGVLPYEQYF. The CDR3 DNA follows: TGTGCCAGTACAGCGACTAGCGGGGGGGTCCTACCCTACGAGCAGTACTTC.

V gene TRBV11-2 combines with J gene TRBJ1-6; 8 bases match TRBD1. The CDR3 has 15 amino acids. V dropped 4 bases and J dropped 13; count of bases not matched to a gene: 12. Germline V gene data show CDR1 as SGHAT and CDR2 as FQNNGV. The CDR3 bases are TGTGCCAGCAGCTCCATGACAGGGGATCTCTCGCCCCTCCACTTT. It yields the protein CASSSMTGDLSPLHF.

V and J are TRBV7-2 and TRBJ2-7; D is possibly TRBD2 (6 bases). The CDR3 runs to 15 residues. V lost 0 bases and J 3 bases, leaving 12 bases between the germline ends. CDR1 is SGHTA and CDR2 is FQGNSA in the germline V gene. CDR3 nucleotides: TGTGCCAGCAGCTTAGCGGGACTTACTAACTACGAGCAGTACTTC. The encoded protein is CASSLAGLTNYEQYF.

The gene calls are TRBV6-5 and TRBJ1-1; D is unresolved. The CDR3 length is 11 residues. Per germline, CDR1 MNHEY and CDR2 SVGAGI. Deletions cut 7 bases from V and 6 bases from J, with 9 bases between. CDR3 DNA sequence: TGTGCCAGCAAGCTTGTATCTGAAGCTTTCTTT. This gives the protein CASKLVSEAFF.

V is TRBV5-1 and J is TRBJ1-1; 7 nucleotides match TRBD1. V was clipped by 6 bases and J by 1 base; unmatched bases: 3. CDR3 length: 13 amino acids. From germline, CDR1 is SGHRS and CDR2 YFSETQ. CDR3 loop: CASTQGRNTEAFF. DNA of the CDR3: TGCGCCAGCACACAGGGGCGGAACACTGAAGCTTTCTTT. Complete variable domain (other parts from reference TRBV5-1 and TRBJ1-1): KAGVTQTPRYLIKTRGQQVTLSCSPISGHRSVSWYQQTPGQGLQFLFEYFSETQRNKGNFPGRFSGRQFSNSRSEMNVSTLELGDSALYLCASTQGRNTEAFFGQGTRLTVV.

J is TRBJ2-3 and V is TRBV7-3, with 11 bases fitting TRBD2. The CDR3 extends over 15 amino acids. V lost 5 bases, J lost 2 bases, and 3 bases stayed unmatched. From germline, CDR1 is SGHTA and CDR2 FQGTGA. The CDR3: CASSRSGRDTDTQYF. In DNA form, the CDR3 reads TGTGCCAGCAGCCGTAGCGGGAGGGACACAGATACGCAGTATTTT. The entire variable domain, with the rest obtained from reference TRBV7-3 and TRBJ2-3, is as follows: GAGVSQTPSNKVTEKGKYVELRCDPISGHTALYWYRQSLGQGPEFLIYFQGTGAADDSGLPNDRFFAVRPEGSVSTLKIQRTERGDSAVYLCASSRSGRDTDTQYFGPGTRLTVL.

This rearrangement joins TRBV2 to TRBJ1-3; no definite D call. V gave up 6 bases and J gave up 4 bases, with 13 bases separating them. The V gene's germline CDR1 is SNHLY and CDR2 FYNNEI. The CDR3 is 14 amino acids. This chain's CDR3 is CASRGTVTGNTIYF. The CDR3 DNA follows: TGTGCCAGCAGGGGTACAGTCACCGGAAACACCATATATTTT.

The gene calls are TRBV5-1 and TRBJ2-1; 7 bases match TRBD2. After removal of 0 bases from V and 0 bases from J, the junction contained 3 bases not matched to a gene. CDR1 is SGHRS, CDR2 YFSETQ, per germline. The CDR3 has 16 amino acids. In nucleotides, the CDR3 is TGCGCCAGCAGCTTGGGCGGCGGGAGCTCCTACAATGAGCAGTTCTTC. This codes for CASSLGGGSSYNEQFF. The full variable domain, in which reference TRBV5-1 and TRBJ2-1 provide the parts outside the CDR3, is KAGVTQTPRYLIKTRGQQVTLSCSPISGHRSVSWYQQTPGQGLQFLFEYFSETQRNKGNFPGRFSGRQFSNSRSEMNVSTLELGDSALYLCASSLGGGSSYNEQFFGPGTRLTVL.

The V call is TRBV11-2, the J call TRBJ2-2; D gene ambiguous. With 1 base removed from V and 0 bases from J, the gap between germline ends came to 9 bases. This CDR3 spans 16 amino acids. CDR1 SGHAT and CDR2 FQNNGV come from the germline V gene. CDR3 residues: CASSLVLYANTGELFF. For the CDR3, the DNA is TGTGCCAGCAGCTTAGTGTTATATGCGAACACCGGGGAGCTGTTTTTT.

In DNA, the CDR3 is TGCATGGGGCAGGGCGGCGAAAAACTGTTTTTT. This translates into CMGQGGEKLFF. The chain is built from TRBV20-1 and TRBJ1-4; a possible D gene is TRBD1 (5 bases). The germline CDR1 and CDR2 sequences are DFQATT and SNEGSKA (reference sequence). This CDR3 contains 11 residues.

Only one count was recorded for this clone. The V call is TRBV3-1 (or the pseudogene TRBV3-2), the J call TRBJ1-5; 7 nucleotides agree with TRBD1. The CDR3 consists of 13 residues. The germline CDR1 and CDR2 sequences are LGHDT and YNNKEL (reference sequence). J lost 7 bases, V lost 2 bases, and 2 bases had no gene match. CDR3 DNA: TGTGCCAGCAGCCAAACAGGGGTGCAGCCCCAGCATTTT. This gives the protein CASSQTGVQPQHF.

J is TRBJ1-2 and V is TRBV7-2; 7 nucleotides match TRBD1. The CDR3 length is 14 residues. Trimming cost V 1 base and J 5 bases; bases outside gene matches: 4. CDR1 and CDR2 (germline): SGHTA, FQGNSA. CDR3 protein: CASSLGQGEYGYTF. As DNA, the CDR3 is TGTGCCAGCAGCTTAGGACAGGGCGAATATGGCTACACCTTC.

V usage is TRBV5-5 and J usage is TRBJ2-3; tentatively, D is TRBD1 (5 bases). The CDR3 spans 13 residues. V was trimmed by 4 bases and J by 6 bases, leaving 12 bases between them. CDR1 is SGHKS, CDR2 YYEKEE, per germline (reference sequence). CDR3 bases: TGTGCCAGCAGCAGCTCAGGGTTGGATACGCAGTATTTT. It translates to CASSSSGLDTQYF.

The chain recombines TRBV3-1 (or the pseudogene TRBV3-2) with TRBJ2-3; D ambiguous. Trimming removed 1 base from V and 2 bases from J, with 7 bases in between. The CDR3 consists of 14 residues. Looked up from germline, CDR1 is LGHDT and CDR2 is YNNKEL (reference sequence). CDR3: CASSQARVTDTQYF. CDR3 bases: TGTGCCAGCAGCCAAGCTAGAGTCACAGATACGCAGTATTTT.

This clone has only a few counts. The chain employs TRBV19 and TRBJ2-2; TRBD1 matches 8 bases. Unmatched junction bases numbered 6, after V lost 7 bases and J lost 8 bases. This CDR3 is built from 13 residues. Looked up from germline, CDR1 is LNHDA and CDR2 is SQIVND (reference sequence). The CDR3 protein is CASIGQGAGELFF. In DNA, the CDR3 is TGTGCCAGTATTGGACAGGGTGCGGGGGAGCTGTTTTTT.

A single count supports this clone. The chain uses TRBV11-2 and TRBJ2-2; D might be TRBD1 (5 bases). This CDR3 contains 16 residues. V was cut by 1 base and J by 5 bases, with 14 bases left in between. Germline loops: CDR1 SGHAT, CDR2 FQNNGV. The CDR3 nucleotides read TGTGCCAGCAGCTTAGGGAAGGACACTTCGACCGGGGAGCTGTTTTTT. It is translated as CASSLGKDTSTGELFF. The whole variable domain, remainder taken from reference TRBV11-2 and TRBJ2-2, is EAGVAQSPRYKIIEKRQSVAFWCNPISGHATLYWYQQILGQGPKLLIQFQNNGVVDDSQLPKDRFSAERLKGVDSTLKIQPAKLEDSAVYLCASSLGKDTSTGELFFGEGSRLTVL.